This T cell receptor beta chain was recovered during a study of graft-versus-host responses after intestinal transplantation. Study background: Recipients uniformly received anti-thymocyte globulin induction, followed by tacrolimus and steroids for three to four years. Overall study results and limits: There were GvH clones found in recipient marrow, and some of them appeared first in ileum or blood. GvH clone levels peaked in circulation, and this peak was associated with early post-transplant HvG declines. Graft-donor T cell macrochimerism coincided with high graft-versus-host to host-versus-graft clonal ratios in allografts.

This CDR3 is built from 13 residues. From germline, CDR1 is SGHRS and CDR2 YFSETQ. V gave up 3 bases and J gave up 4 bases; unmatched junction bases: 2. About this clone itself: Antigen unknown.

Profiled with immunoSEQ multiplex PCR; TCRdb holds only in-frame clones, not every one. The sample contains approximately 130,000 clones, around 94% of which appear only once. The sequence came from a human donor who received an intestinal transplant. This sequence joins TRBV5-1 and TRBJ1-2; 8 nucleotides match TRBD1. The sequences come from unstimulated CD4+ T cells sorted from spleen or lymph node cells, collected before intestinal transplant. The CDR3 loop is CASSSTGGYGYTF. CDR3 nucleotide sequence: TGCGCCAGCAGCTCCACAGGGGGCTATGGCTACACCTTC.